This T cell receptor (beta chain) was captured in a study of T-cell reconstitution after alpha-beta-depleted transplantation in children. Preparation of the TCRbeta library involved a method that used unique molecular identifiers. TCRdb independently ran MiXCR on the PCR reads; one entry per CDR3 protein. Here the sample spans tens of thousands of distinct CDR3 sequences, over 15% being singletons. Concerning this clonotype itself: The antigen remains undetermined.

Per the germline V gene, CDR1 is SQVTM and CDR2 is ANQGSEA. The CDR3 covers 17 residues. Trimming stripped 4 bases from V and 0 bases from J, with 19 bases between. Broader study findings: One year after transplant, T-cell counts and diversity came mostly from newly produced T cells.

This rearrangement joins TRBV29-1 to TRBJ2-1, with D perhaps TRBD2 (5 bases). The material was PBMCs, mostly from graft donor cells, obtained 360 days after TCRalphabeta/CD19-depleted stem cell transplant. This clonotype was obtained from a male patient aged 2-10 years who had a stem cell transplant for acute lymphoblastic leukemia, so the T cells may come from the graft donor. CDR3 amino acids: CSVGRLPRLSSYNEQFF. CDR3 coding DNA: TGCAGCGTTGGACGACTACCCCGCCTGAGCTCCTACAATGAGCAGTTCTTC.